One sample yielded the 22 T cell receptor beta chains listed below, sequenced in a study of T-cell reconstitution after alpha-beta-depleted transplantation in children. Preparing the TCRbeta library involved the use of unique molecular identifiers. TCRdb reanalysed the PCR reads using MiXCR and keeps one entry per CDR3 protein. The sample consists of some 830,000 distinct CDR3 sequences, under 20% of them appearing once. This material consisted of PBMCs, mostly from graft donor cells, taken 360 days after TCRalphabeta/CD19-depleted stem cell transplant. Receptors originate from a male patient aged 10 to 17 who had a stem cell transplant for acute lymphoblastic leukemia, so the T cells may come from the graft donor.

This clonotype has at least ten counts. V is TRBV7-9 and J is TRBJ1-2, with D hard to call. The CDR3 is made up of 13 amino acids. CDR1 is SEHNR and CDR2 is FQNEAQ in the germline V gene (reference sequence). V was pared by 0 bases and J by 8 bases, with 10 bases between. CDR3 nucleotides: TGTGCCAGCAGCTTAGCGGGTCTGAACGGCTACACCTTC. As protein: CASSLAGLNGYTF.

V and J are TRBV5-1 and TRBJ2-7; TRBD1 matches at 7 bases. The CDR3 spans 14 residues. The V and J ends lost 4 bases and 7 bases, in that order; junction bases with no gene match: 11. Germline values: CDR1 SGHRS, CDR2 YFSETQ. CDR3 bases: TGCGCCAGCAGCCCGAATAGGGGGCGCGGAGAGCAGTACTTC. This gives the protein CASSPNRGRGEQYF.

This clonotype occurred many times. The chain links TRBV29-1 to TRBJ2-7; 7 bases map to TRBD1. The junction had 10 bases not matched to a gene; V was cut back by 7 bases and J by 4 bases. CDR3 length: 13 amino acids. Germline V lookup: CDR1 SQVTM, CDR2 ANQGSEA. CDR3 nucleotide sequence: TGCAGCGCCGCGACAGGGAAACAATACGAGCAGTACTTC. Its protein product is CSAATGKQYEQYF.

The chain is built from TRBV4-1 and TRBJ1-2; D might be TRBD1 (5 bases). Looked up from germline, CDR1 is MGHRA and CDR2 is YSYEKL. Trimming pared 8 bases from V and 3 bases from J, leaving 16 bases between. The CDR3 has 14 amino acids. The CDR3 reads CASGASILDYGYTF. In nucleotides, the CDR3 is TGCGCCAGCGGGGCCTCGATTCTTGACTATGGCTACACCTTC.

This clonotype appeared a few times. The chain has TRBV30 and TRBJ2-1; 10 nucleotides align to TRBD2. V lost 2 bases, J lost 5 bases, and 3 bases stayed unmatched. The CDR3 sequence is 14 residues long. CDR1 GTSNPN and CDR2 SVGIG come from the germline V gene (reference sequence). The CDR3 is CAWSPLAGNNEQFF. DNA for the CDR3: TGTGCCTGGAGTCCACTAGCGGGAAACAATGAGCAGTTCTTC.

This clonotype was observed a handful of times. The genes are TRBV6-1 and TRBJ2-7; TRBD2 agrees at 11 bases. J gave up 1 base and V 8 bases, and 7 bases lay outside the gene matches. The V gene's germline CDR1 is MNHNS and CDR2 SASEGT. CDR3 length equals 15 residues. CDR3 in amino acids: CASAALAGGSYEQYF. The DNA for the CDR3 is TGTGCCAGCGCGGCCCTAGCGGGGGGTTCCTACGAGCAGTACTTC.

This clonotype was counted at least ten times. The rearrangement uses TRBV4-1 and TRBJ2-1; maybe TRBD2 (6 bases). CDR1 and CDR2 from the germline V gene are MGHRA and YSYEKL. The CDR3 extends over 17 amino acids. The V and J ends lost 5 bases and 0 bases respectively, with 17 bases between them. As DNA, the CDR3 is TGCGCCAGCAGCGGAGGGTTTACCTCGAGCTCCTACAATGAGCAGTTCTTC. Its protein is CASSGGFTSSSYNEQFF.

This clonotype was counted between two and nine times. The V call is TRBV12-5, the J call TRBJ1-1; D is unresolved. The CDR3 consists of 18 residues. Germline loops: CDR1 LGHNT, CDR2 FRNRAP. Trimming cost V 0 bases and J 0 bases, with 17 bases left between them. CDR3 amino acids: CASGLVAPSLMMNTEAFF. In nucleotides, the CDR3 is TGTGCTAGTGGTTTGGTAGCCCCTTCTCTTATGATGAACACTGAAGCTTTCTTT.

This clonotype occurred many times. This chain joins TRBV6-4 and TRBJ2-1, with D possibly being TRBD2 (6 bases). Germline lookup yields CDR1 MRHNA and CDR2 SNTAGT. The CDR3 length is 16 residues. V was trimmed by 5 bases and J by 8 bases, leaving 22 bases between them. As DNA, the CDR3 is TGTGCCAGCAGTTACACCGGGACTTTTAGTAGCGATGAGCAGTTCTTC. Translation gives CASSYTGTFSSDEQFF.

This clonotype was counted between two and nine times. V usage is TRBV5-1 and J usage is TRBJ2-1, with D unresolved. The CDR3 extends over 13 amino acids. V shed 4 bases and J shed 7 bases, with 12 bases lying between them. The germline V gene has CDR1 SGHRS and CDR2 YFSETQ. As DNA, the CDR3 is TGCGCCAGCAGCCGCCCTCTGCCGAATGAGCAGTTCTTC. As protein: CASSRPLPNEQFF.

In this sample, this clonotype turned up a few times. The chain's CDR3 is CASSLGPRDRARGELFF. The CDR3 nucleotides read TGCGCCAGCAGCTTGGGTCCCCGGGACAGGGCCCGCGGGGAGCTGTTTTTT. The J gene is TRBJ2-2, the V gene TRBV5-1; 9 nucleotides align to TRBD1. Germline V gene data show CDR1 as SGHRS and CDR2 as YFSETQ. V lost 0 bases and J lost 7; bases outside the gene matches: 10. The CDR3 spans 17 residues.

The table lists this clonotype with a few counts. The V call is TRBV18, the J call TRBJ2-1, with D possibly TRBD2 on 6 matching bases. In germline, CDR1 is KGHSH, CDR2 LQKENI. CDR3 length equals 17 residues. V lost 1 base to trimming and J lost 1 base, with 14 bases between them. CDR3 DNA: TGTGCCAGCTCACCACTCGGGGGAGGTGTGTCCTACAATGAGCAGTTCTTC. It codes for CASSPLGGGVSYNEQFF.

The rearrangement uses TRBV7-9 and TRBJ2-5; possible D gene TRBD2, 6 bases. Trimming took off 1 base at V and 4 bases at J, with 10 bases between the two ends. The CDR3 is made up of 14 amino acids. Germline assignment: CDR1 SEHNR and CDR2 FQNEAQ (reference sequence). The CDR3, as DNA: TGTGCCAGCAGCTTAGGCGGGGTTGCAGAGACCCAGTACTTC. Translating gives CASSLGGVAETQYF.

This clonotype was observed a handful of times. The rearrangement uses TRBV7-3 and TRBJ2-1, with 13 bases lining up with TRBD2. Trimming cost V 3 bases and J 6 bases; bases outside gene matches: 8. This CDR3 region has 17 residues. Germline V gene data show CDR1 as SGHTA and CDR2 as FQGTGA. CDR3 in DNA: TGTGCCAGCAGCTTTCCGGGACTAGCGGGGACCTCCAATGAGCAGTTCTTC. Translating gives CASSFPGLAGTSNEQFF.

There are a few counts of this clonotype. The rearrangement links TRBV7-8 to TRBJ2-1, with no clear D. Germline V gene sequence: CDR1 SGHVS, CDR2 FQNEAQ. The CDR3 contains 15 residues. Trimming removed 4 bases at V and 1 base at J, with 11 bases between. CDR3 sequence: CASSSARSSYNEQFF. CDR3 DNA sequence: TGTGCCAGCAGCTCCGCTAGGAGTTCCTACAATGAGCAGTTCTTC. The full variable domain, completed using reference TRBV7-8 and TRBJ2-1, is GAGVSQSPRYKVAKRGQDVALRCDPISGHVSLFWYQQALGQGPEFLTYFQNEAQLDKSGLPSDRFFAERPEGSVSTLKIQRTQQEDSAVYLCASSSARSSYNEQFFGPGTRLTVL.

The chain has TRBV15 and TRBJ2-7; D gene ambiguous. The CDR3 is 16 amino acids. Germline CDR1 reads LNHNV; CDR2 reads YYDKDF (reference sequence). Between the trimmed V and J ends, which lost 0 bases and 5 bases, there was a span of 17 bases. The CDR3: CATSRDHPGMVHEQYF. The CDR3 DNA follows: TGTGCCACCAGCAGAGATCACCCAGGTATGGTCCACGAGCAGTACTTC.

The chain uses TRBV27 and TRBJ2-7, with 8 positions matching TRBD1. After removal of 5 bases from V and 3 bases from J, the junction contained 6 bases not matched to a gene. The CDR3 spans 14 residues. Germline CDR1 MNHEY, CDR2 SMNVEV (reference sequence). CDR3 sequence (DNA): TGTGCCAGCAGTAGGGGGACAGGTCTCTACGAGCAGTACTTC. Its translation is CASSRGTGLYEQYF.

This clonotype has a handful of counts. The V call is TRBV7-6, the J call TRBJ2-2; 7 nucleotides line up with TRBD2. V shed 3 bases, J shed 5 bases, and the junction held 9 bases outside the gene matches. The CDR3 contains 16 residues. Per germline, CDR1 SGHVS and CDR2 FNYEAQ. CDR3 sequence reads: CASSFPTSEGTGELFF. The CDR3 DNA reads TGTGCCAGCAGCTTCCCTACTAGCGAGGGGACCGGGGAGCTGTTTTTT.

This clonotype was counted only a few times. This chain uses TRBV6-7 with TRBJ2-2; 8 bases align to TRBD2. TRBV6-7 is flagged as an ORF with uncertain function. The V and J ends lost 8 bases and 1 base, in that order; junction bases with no gene match: 6. This CDR3 has 15 residues. The CDR3 DNA reads as TGTGCCAGCCTTTCCGGGACTAGGAACACCGGGGAGCTGTTTTTT. It yields the protein CASLSGTRNTGELFF.

This clonotype was picked up a small number of times. The chain has TRBV6-1 and TRBJ2-6; D not resolved. The V and J ends lost 8 bases and 0 bases respectively, with 11 bases between them. The CDR3 loop spans 15 amino acids. The germline V gene encodes CDR1 MNHNS and CDR2 SASEGT. The CDR3 nucleotides are TGTGCCAGCCTTAAATGGGGCTCTGGGGCCAACGTCCTGACTTTC. Its protein product is CASLKWGSGANVLTF.

The chain is built from TRBV6-5 and TRBJ1-2; no definite D call. V lost 2 bases and J 5 bases, leaving 12 bases between the germline ends. Per germline, CDR1 MNHEY and CDR2 SVGAGI. The CDR3 covers 14 residues. The DNA of the CDR3 is TGTGCCAGCAGTTACCGCGAAGGCGGTTATGGCTACACCTTC. It specifies CASSYREGGYGYTF.

V is TRBV5-6 and J is TRBJ2-3, with 10 bases identical to TRBD2. The CDR3 spans 16 residues. J lost 4 bases, V lost 4 bases, and 9 bases had no gene match. CDR1 and CDR2 (germline): SGHDT, YYEEEE. The CDR3 sequence: CASSTSSGRASDTQYF. The DNA of the CDR3 is TGTGCCAGCAGCACCTCGAGCGGGAGGGCCTCAGATACGCAGTATTTT.